The 14 T cell receptor beta chains listed next were all sequenced from one sample in a study of tumour-infiltrating T cells in Burkitt lymphoma (dated by TCRdb to 2018 to 2020). Library generation was performed with the immunoSEQ multiplex PCR assay. In TCRdb, the immuneACCESS table is reduced to in-frame sequences with V and J assigned. These tables do not hold every clone; where another copy was compared, an unresolved V gene accounts for under half, and the others remain unexplained. This sample has more than 1,500 clones in its table, and about 41% of those were observed once. The top ten constitute less than 3% of the sample. Sequencing was carried out using tumor tissue. The origin of the receptors is a human donor with Burkitt lymphoma.

The chain joins TRBV4-1 to TRBJ1-2, with TRBD1 identical over 8 bases. J lost 4 bases, V lost 4 bases, and 2 bases had no gene match. CDR1 is MGHRA and CDR2 is YSYEKL in the germline V gene. CDR3 size: 13 residues. CDR3 in DNA: TGCGCCAGCAGCCCACAGGGGGTCTATGGCTACACCTTC. Protein sequence: CASSPQGVYGYTF.

There are a few counts of this clone. The chain is built from TRBV6-5 and TRBJ1-1; D not resolved. Germline CDR1 and CDR2: MNHEY and SVGAGI. The V and J ends lost 10 bases and 5 bases respectively, with 11 bases between them. CDR3 length: 11 amino acids. The CDR3 DNA follows: TGTGCCACAAGAAAAGGGACTGAAGCTTTCTTT. It codes for CATRKGTEAFF.

The CDR3 region is CASSFGTDTQYF. DNA for the CDR3: TGTGCCAGCAGCTTTGGCACAGATACGCAGTATTTT. The chain carries TRBV11-2 and TRBJ2-3; D ambiguous. V dropped 3 bases and J dropped 1 base, with 2 bases sitting between them. Per germline, CDR1 SGHAT and CDR2 FQNNGV. The CDR3 is 12 amino acids.

This clone was detected only a few times. The gene calls are TRBV13 and TRBJ1-5; 7 bases are a match to TRBD1. CDR1 and CDR2 (germline): PRHDT, FYEKMQ (reference sequence). V was clipped by 5 bases and J by 2 bases; unmatched bases: 3. The CDR3 extends over 14 amino acids. The CDR3 DNA sequence: TGTGCCAGCAGCCACAGGGGTGGCAATCAGCCCCAGCATTTT. Protein product: CASSHRGGNQPQHF.

This clone was seen a handful of times. The chain uses TRBV5-5 and TRBJ1-1; no definite D call. The CDR3 consists of 13 residues. CDR1 is SGHKS and CDR2 is YYEKEE in the germline V gene (reference sequence). Trimming shortened V by 2 bases and J by 4 bases, and 9 bases separated the two germline ends. The CDR3 region is CASSFHLITEAFF. The CDR3 DNA sequence: TGTGCCAGCAGCTTTCACCTGATCACTGAAGCTTTCTTT.

V usage is TRBV30 and J usage is TRBJ2-3, with D uncertain. The CDR3 runs 15 residues. From germline, CDR1 is GTSNPN and CDR2 SVGIG (reference sequence). V was pared by 6 bases and J by 0 bases, with 16 bases between. This chain's CDR3 is CACQIEDPSTDTQYF. The DNA for the CDR3 is TGTGCCTGCCAAATAGAGGACCCTAGCACAGATACGCAGTATTTT. Combining the CDR3 with reference TRBV30 and TRBJ2-3 gives the whole variable domain SQTIHQWPATLVQPVGSPLSLECTVEGTSNPNLYWYRQAAGRGLQLLFYSVGIGQISSEVPQNLSASRPQDRQFILSSKKLLLSDSGFYLCACQIEDPSTDTQYFGPGTRLTVL.

The J gene is TRBJ2-1, the V gene TRBV12-5; D gene ambiguous. The V gene lost 0 bases and the J gene lost 2 bases, with 23 bases spanning the gap. Germline assignment: CDR1 LGHNT and CDR2 FRNRAP. The CDR3 sequence is 20 residues long. CDR3 sequence (DNA): TGTGCTAGTGGTTTGGTACAAGGGCACAGAAACTTATTCGCCTACAATGAGCAGTTCTTC. Amino acids: CASGLVQGHRNLFAYNEQFF.

This clone was seen only a few times. The chain employs TRBV4-1 and TRBJ1-2, with TRBD1 matching 8 bases. After removal of 0 bases from V and 3 bases from J, the junction contained 6 bases not matched to a gene. CDR1 MGHRA and CDR2 YSYEKL come from the germline V gene. CDR3 length: 16 amino acids. This CDR3 is CASSQDAGQAYYGYTF. The CDR3 nucleotides are TGCGCCAGCAGCCAAGATGCGGGACAGGCGTACTATGGCTACACCTTC.

This chain joins TRBV7-9 and TRBJ2-5; 7 bases align to TRBD1. The germline CDR1 and CDR2 sequences are SEHNR and FQNEAQ (reference sequence). The V segment lost 5 bases and the J segment 1 base; nucleotides outside the gene matches: 7. The CDR3 has 15 residues. CDR3 coding DNA: TGTGCCAGCAGCCCAGGGGGACCGGTCCAAGAGACCCAGTACTTC. The encoded protein is CASSPGGPVQETQYF.

This clone was counted only a few times. The chain has TRBV10-3 and TRBJ1-2; D not certain. The ends were cut back, 2 bases at V and 4 bases at J, with 11 bases in the middle. The CDR3 sequence is 14 residues long. Per the germline V gene, CDR1 is ENHRY and CDR2 is SYGVKD. CDR3 sequence reads: CAISEPGSIYGYTF. DNA of the CDR3: TGTGCCATCAGTGAGCCCGGGAGTATCTATGGCTACACCTTC.

V usage is TRBV4-2 and J usage is TRBJ2-1; TRBD1 aligns across 7 bases. Germline lookup yields CDR1 LGHNA and CDR2 YNFKEQ. After removal of 1 base from V and 4 bases from J, the junction contained 10 bases not matched to a gene. CDR3 size: 17 residues. For the CDR3, the DNA is TGTGCCAGCAGCCAAGCGGCTACGACAGGGAAATACAATGAGCAGTTCTTC. It codes for CASSQAATTGKYNEQFF.

The gene calls are TRBV6-5 and TRBJ2-1; the D is unclear. CDR1 is MNHEY and CDR2 is SVGAGI in the germline V gene. The ends were cut back, 11 bases at V and 6 bases at J, with 17 bases in the middle. This CDR3 comprises 13 residues. The CDR3 loop reads CAASEGVSNEQFF. CDR3 in DNA: TGTGCCGCGTCCGAAGGAGTTTCCAATGAGCAGTTCTTC.

The chain uses TRBV18 and TRBJ2-7, with D maybe TRBD1 (5 bases). The CDR3 runs to 12 residues. Between the trimmed V and J ends, which lost 5 bases and 4 bases, there was a span of 9 bases. The germline V gene encodes CDR1 KGHSH and CDR2 LQKENI. The CDR3 spells CASSTTAYEQYF. CDR3 bases: TGTGCCAGCTCAACGACAGCTTACGAGCAGTACTTC.

There are a few counts of this clone. The rearrangement uses TRBV7-9 and TRBJ2-1; TRBD1 matches 7 bases. J lost 4 bases, V lost 5 bases, and 8 bases had no gene match. CDR1 SEHNR and CDR2 FQNEAQ come from the germline V gene (reference sequence). The CDR3 has 15 residues. CDR3 protein: CASSGEQGPYNEQFF. CDR3 DNA: TGTGCCAGCAGCGGCGAACAGGGGCCTTACAATGAGCAGTTCTTC. The full variable domain, its missing parts supplied by reference TRBV7-9 and TRBJ2-1, is DTGVSQNPRHKITKRGQNVTFRCDPISEHNRLYWYRQTLGQGPEFLTYFQNEAQLEKSRLLSDRFSAERPKGSFSTLEIQRTEQGDSAMYLCASSGEQGPYNEQFFGPGTRLTVL.